This T cell receptor (beta chain) comes out of a study of blood T cell repertoires in COVID-19. Study at large: Samples representing acute and convalescent COVID-19 were sourced from the United States, Italy and Spain. Sources were T cells, B-cell-depleted T cells, or PBMCs; the material itself was cDNA or gDNA.

In the source study's methods: The authors estimated nucleated cell counts from reference gene primer amplification. Sequencing was performed with immunoSEQ multiplex PCR; in TCRdb, only in-frame clones are kept and a portion is missing. That table gives V, J and clone size, and the DNA gave D and trimming. The sample consists of 100,000 to 120,000 clones, less than 85% of them appearing once. This clone was picked up a small number of times. From germline, CDR1 is SGHVS and CDR2 FNYEAQ. The CDR3 has 16 amino acids. After removal of 1 base from V and 4 bases from J, the junction contained 8 bases not matched to a gene.

The receptor comes from a human donor in a cohort sampled during active COVID-19. Sample: peripheral blood. The genes are TRBV7-6 and TRBJ2-7; TRBD1 matches at 9 bases. CDR3 loop: CASSLVAGQGSYEQYF. CDR3 nucleotide sequence: TGTGCCAGCAGCTTAGTCGCGGGACAGGGATCATACGAGCAGTACTTC.